This record covers a single T cell receptor (beta chain). Sequencing libraries for TCR beta were prepared with iRepertoire HTBI primers and Arm-PCR of CDR3 regions. TCRdb re-analysed the multiplex PCR reads in MiXCR, keeping a single row per CDR3 protein. The sample carries 650,000 to 850,000 distinct CDR3 sequences, about 30% recorded once. The ends lost 8 bases at V and 1 base at J; junction bases unmatched: 6. Germline values: CDR1 LGHDT, CDR2 YNNKEL (reference sequence). The CDR3 is made up of 15 amino acids. The sample originates from a study of regulatory T cells in long-lasting Graves disease. Time point of the sample: persistent/refractory GD, antithyroid drugs over 5 years with positive TRAb. PBMCs were the source of the RNA used for TCR sequencing.

The sequenced sample was peripheral blood mononuclear cells (PBMCs), obtained when the disease was refractory, from a patient treated with antithyroid drugs. The chain employs TRBV3-1 and TRBJ2-5, with TRBD2 matching over 11 bases. The source of this sequence is a female donor with Graves disease. The CDR3 nucleotides are TGTGCCAGCTACCTTAGCGGGAGGGCCCAAGAGACCCAGTACTTC. It yields the protein CASYLSGRAQETQYF.